A selection of T cell receptor beta chains follows, all from one sample in a study of blood T cell repertoires in COVID-19. The repertoire was sequenced with immunoSEQ multiplex PCR; TCRdb's copy has only in-frame clones and lacks some. The sample yields over 250,000 clones, approximately 88% seen once. Specimen: peripheral blood. Receptors were obtained from a man in his fifties or sixties with acute or convalescent COVID-19. Both conserved end residues are part of each CDR3. Each record gives: V gene, J gene, clone size, D gene, CDR3 DNA, CDR3 protein. The D gene is left open where the match is weak. Size is stated for part of the rows, as once, few or many counts, or as a class when the clone is expanded.

TRBV30	TRBJ2-3	NA	NA	TGTGCCTGGAGTGTCGCGTATGCTGGCACAGATACGCAGTATTTT	CAWSVAYAGTDTQYF
TRBV15	TRBJ1-4	NA	NA	TGTGCCACCAGCAGAACTGGACAGAAGAATGAAAAACTGTTTTTT	CATSRTGQKNEKLFF
TRBV10-1	TRBJ1-6	NA	TRBD1	TGCGCCAGCAGCGAGACAGGGCGATCACCCCTCCACTTT	CASSETGRSPLHF
TRBV6-6	TRBJ2-5	NA	TRBD2	TGTGCCAGCAGCCAACTAGCGGGGGGACAAGAGACCCAGTACTTC	CASSQLAGGQETQYF
TRBV30	TRBJ1-5	NA	NA	TGTGCCTGGAGTGGTCGTTCGTCTCAGCGGCCCCAGCATTTT	CAWSGRSSQRPQHF
TRBV27	TRBJ1-3	NA	NA	TGTGCCAGCAGGAAAGCGGACGGGCATCTTCCGGGGAACACCATATATTTT	CASRKADGHLPGNTIYF
TRBV9	TRBJ2-3	NA	TRBD1	TGTGCCAGCACCTCAGCAGGGACAGCAACAGATACGCAGTATTTT	CASTSAGTATDTQYF
TRBV5-1	TRBJ2-2	NA	NA	TGCGCCAGCAGGGAAGGGGCGCAGACCGGGGAGCTGTTTTTT	CASREGAQTGELFF
TRBV27	TRBJ2-1	medium-sized	TRBD2	TGTGCCAGCAGTTTCAGCGGGGGAGTCTACAATGAGCAGTTCTTC	CASSFSGGVYNEQFF
TRBV3-1/TRBV3-2	TRBJ2-1	NA	NA	TGTGCCAGCAGCCAAGAGAGCAGCAGGGTCCATGAGCAGTTCTTC	CASSQESSRVHEQFF
TRBV5-4	TRBJ2-1	NA	TRBD2	TGTGCCAGCAGCTCCAGCGAGCGGGGGTATTACAATGAGCAGTTCTTC	CASSSSERGYYNEQFF
TRBV5-4	TRBJ2-1	NA	TRBD2	TGTGCCAGCAGCCCCACCGCCAGCGGGGGAAACTCCTACAATGAGCAGTTCTTC	CASSPTASGGNSYNEQFF
TRBV12-5	TRBJ2-1	few	NA	TGTGCTAGTGGTCCACCTGTTGGTAGCCGGTCCTTTGATGAGCAGTTCTTC	CASGPPVGSRSFDEQFF
TRBV2	TRBJ2-5	NA	TRBD1	TGTGCCAGCAGAAAGGGCCTGGCAGGGGGCGCGGGAGAGACCCAGTACTTC	CASRKGLAGGAGETQYF
TRBV19	TRBJ1-2	NA	NA	TGTGCCAGTAGTACCTCGACGGACACATGGGGCTATGGCTACACCTTC	CASSTSTDTWGYGYTF
TRBV18	TRBJ2-5	NA	NA	TGTGCCAGCTCAAAACTGGGCGAGACCCAGTACTTC	CASSKLGETQYF
TRBV6-5	TRBJ2-7	NA	NA	TGTGCCAGCAGTTACTCGACTGGGGCCCCCTGGGCCGAGCAGTACTTC	CASSYSTGAPWAEQYF
TRBV10-3	TRBJ1-2	NA	NA	TGTGCCATCAGTGCGGAGGACAGCCGTAGAGCTAACTATGGCTACACCTTC	CAISAEDSRRANYGYTF
TRBV20-1	TRBJ1-1	once	NA	TGCAGTGCTCGGGCTTCGGAGGGGGCTTTCTTT	CSARASEGAFF
TRBV25-1	TRBJ1-1	NA	TRBD1	TGTGCCAGCAGTGGGGCCCTTTCACAGGGGGCCACTGAAGCTTTCTTT	CASSGALSQGATEAFF
TRBV5-4	TRBJ2-3	NA	NA	TGTGCCAGCAGCTTAGGCGCAGGCTTCACAGATACGCAGTATTTT	CASSLGAGFTDTQYF
TRBV24-1	TRBJ2-1	NA	TRBD2	TGTGCCACCAGTGATTTTACTAGCGGGGGGGCCGATGAGCAGTTCTTC	CATSDFTSGGADEQFF
TRBV6-1	TRBJ2-5	NA	TRBD2	TGTGCCAGCAGTGAAGTCCCGGGACTAGCGGGGGGGGTCCAAGAGACCCAGTACTTC	CASSEVPGLAGGVQETQYF
TRBV2	TRBJ2-5	NA	TRBD1	TGTGCCAGCAGGAGGGACAGGGGTGAGACCCAGTACTTC	CASRRDRGETQYF
TRBV7-2	TRBJ1-2	NA	TRBD1	TGTGCCAGCAGCGTACCGGGACAGCTCTATGGCTACACCTTC	CASSVPGQLYGYTF
TRBV7-9	TRBJ2-7	NA	NA	TGTGCCAGCAGCTTTAGGGGAGGCTACGAGCAGTACTTC	CASSFRGGYEQYF
TRBV5-1	TRBJ2-3	NA	TRBD2	TGCGCCAGCAGCCCGGGGGAGCGGGGTACGCAGTATTTT	CASSPGERGTQYF
TRBV7-9	TRBJ2-1	NA	TRBD1	TGTGCCAGCAGCATCGGGACAGGGGGCTACAATGAGCAGTTCTTC	CASSIGTGGYNEQFF
TRBV6-5	TRBJ1-1	NA	NA	TGTGCCAGCAGTTACTCGGTCGGCCAGGGCACTGAAGCTTTCTTT	CASSYSVGQGTEAFF
TRBV6-1	TRBJ2-2	NA	NA	TGTGCCAGCAGTGAAAGGGGTAACGGGGAGCTGTTTTTT	CASSERGNGELFF
TRBV3-1/TRBV3-2	TRBJ2-7	NA	TRBD1	TGTGCCAGCAGCCAAGATCCGGGACAGAGCTACGAGCAGTACTTC	CASSQDPGQSYEQYF
TRBV3-1/TRBV3-2	TRBJ2-7	NA	TRBD1	TGTGCCAGCAGCTATGCTCCGGGACAGGGATACGAGCAGTACTTC	CASSYAPGQGYEQYF
TRBV7-2	TRBJ1-2	NA	NA	TGTGCCAGCAGCTTAGGGCAGAACTATGGCTACACCTTC	CASSLGQNYGYTF
TRBV4-1	TRBJ2-5	NA	NA	TGCGCCAGCAGGAAAGAGGTAGCCTGGGGGGAAGAGACCCAGTACTTC	CASRKEVAWGEETQYF
TRBV5-5	TRBJ2-7	NA	NA	TGTGCCAGCAGCTTATGGGACTTTGACTACGAGCAGTACTTC	CASSLWDFDYEQYF
TRBV7-9	TRBJ2-5	NA	TRBD1	TGTGCCAGCAGCTGGACAGGGGGAGGAGAGACCCAGTACTTC	CASSWTGGGETQYF
TRBV3-1/TRBV3-2	TRBJ2-7	NA	TRBD1	TGTGCCAGCAGCCAAGGCCCAGGACAGGGAACCTACGAGCAGTACTTC	CASSQGPGQGTYEQYF
TRBV18	TRBJ2-1	NA	NA	TGTGCCAGCTCACGGGACTCCAGATACAATGAGCAGTTCTTC	CASSRDSRYNEQFF